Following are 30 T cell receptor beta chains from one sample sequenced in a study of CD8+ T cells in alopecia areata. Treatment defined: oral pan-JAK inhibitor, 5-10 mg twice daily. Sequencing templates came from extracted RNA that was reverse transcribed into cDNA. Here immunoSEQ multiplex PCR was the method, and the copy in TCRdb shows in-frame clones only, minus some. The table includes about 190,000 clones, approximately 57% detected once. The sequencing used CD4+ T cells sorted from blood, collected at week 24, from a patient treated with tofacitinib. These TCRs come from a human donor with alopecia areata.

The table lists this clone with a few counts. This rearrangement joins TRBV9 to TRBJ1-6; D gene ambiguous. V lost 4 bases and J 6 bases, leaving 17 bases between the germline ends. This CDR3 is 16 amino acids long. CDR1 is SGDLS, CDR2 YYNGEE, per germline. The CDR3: CASSPHPGIANSPLHF. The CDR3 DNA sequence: TGTGCCAGCAGCCCCCACCCCGGGATTGCTAATTCACCCCTCCACTTT.

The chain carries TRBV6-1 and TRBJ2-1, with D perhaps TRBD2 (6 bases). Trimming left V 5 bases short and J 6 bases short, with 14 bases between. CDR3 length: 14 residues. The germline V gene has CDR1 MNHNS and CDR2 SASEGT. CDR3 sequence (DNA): TGTGCCAGCAGTTCATTGGAGGGGCGCAATGAGCAGTTCTTC. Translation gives CASSSLEGRNEQFF.

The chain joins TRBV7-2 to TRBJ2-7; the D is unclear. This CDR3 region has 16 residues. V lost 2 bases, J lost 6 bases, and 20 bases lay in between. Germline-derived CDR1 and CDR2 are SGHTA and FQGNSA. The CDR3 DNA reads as TGTGCCAGCAGCTTATTGGGCAAAACCCCTATCATCGAGCAGTACTTC. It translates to CASSLLGKTPIIEQYF.

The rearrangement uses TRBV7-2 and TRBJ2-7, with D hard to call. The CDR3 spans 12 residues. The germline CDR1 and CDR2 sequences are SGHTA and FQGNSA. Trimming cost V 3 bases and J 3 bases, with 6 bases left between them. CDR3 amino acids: CASSFDLYEQYF. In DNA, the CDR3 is TGTGCCAGCAGCTTCGACCTCTACGAGCAGTACTTC.

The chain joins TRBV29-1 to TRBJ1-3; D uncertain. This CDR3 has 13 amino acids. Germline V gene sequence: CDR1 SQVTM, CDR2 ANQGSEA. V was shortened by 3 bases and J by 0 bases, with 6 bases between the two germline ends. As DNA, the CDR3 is TGCAGCGTTGAGTCGGTCTCTGGAAACACCATATATTTT. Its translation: CSVESVSGNTIYF.

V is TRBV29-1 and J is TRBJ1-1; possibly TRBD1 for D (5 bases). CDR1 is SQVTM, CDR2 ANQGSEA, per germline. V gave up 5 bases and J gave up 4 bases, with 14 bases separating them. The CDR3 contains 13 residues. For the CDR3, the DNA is TGCAGCGTTACGCCTCAGGGTCCCACTGAAGCTTTCTTT. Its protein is CSVTPQGPTEAFF.

In DNA, the CDR3 is TGCAGCGCACAGACAGCCTCCTACGAGCAGTACTTC. Its translation: CSAQTASYEQYF. V and J are TRBV29-1 and TRBJ2-7; TRBD1 is a possible D gene (5 bases). The V end lost 7 bases, the J end lost 0 bases, and 10 bases lay between the germline ends. Germline CDR1 is SQVTM and CDR2 is ANQGSEA. The length of the CDR3 is 12 residues.

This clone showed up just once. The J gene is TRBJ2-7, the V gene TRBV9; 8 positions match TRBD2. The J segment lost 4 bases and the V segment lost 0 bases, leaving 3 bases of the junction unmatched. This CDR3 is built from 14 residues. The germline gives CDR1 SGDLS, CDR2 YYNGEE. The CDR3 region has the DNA TGTGCCAGCAGCGTAGCGAGCGGGGGTTACGAGCAGTACTTC. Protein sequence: CASSVASGGYEQYF. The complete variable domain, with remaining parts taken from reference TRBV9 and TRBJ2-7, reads DSGVTQTPKHLITATGQRVTLRCSPRSGDLSVYWYQQSLDQGLQFLIQYYNGEERAKGNILERFSAQQFPDLHSELNLSSLELGDSALYFCASSVASGGYEQYFGPGTRLTVT.

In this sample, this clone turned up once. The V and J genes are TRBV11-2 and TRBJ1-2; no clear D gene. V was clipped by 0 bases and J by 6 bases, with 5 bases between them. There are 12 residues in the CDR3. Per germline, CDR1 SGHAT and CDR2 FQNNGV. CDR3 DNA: TGTGCCAGCAGCTTAGATGGGGATGGCTACACCTTC. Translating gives CASSLDGDGYTF.

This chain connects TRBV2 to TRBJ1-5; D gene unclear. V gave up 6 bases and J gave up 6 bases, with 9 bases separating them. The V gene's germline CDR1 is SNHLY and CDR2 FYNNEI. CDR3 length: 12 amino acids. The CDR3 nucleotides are TGTGCCAGCAGCCGAGACTCTCAGCCCCAGCATTTT. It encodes CASSRDSQPQHF.

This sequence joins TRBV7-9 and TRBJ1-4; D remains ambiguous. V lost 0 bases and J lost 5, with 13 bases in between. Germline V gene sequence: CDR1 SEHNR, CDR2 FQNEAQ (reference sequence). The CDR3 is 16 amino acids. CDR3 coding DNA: TGTGCCAGCAGCTTAGCAGCCACGGTCGCGAATGAAAAACTGTTTTTT. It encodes CASSLAATVANEKLFF.

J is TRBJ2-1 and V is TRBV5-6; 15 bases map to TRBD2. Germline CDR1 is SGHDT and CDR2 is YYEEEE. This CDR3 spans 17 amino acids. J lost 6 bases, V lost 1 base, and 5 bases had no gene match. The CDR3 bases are TGTGCCAGCAGCTTGAGAAGGACTAGCGGGGGGGCCAATGAGCAGTTCTTC. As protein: CASSLRRTSGGANEQFF.

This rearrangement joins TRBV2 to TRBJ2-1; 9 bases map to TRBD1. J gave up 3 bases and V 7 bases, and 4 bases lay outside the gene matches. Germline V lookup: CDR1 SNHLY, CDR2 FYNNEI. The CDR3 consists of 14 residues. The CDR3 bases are TGTGCCAGCACGGGGACAGGGTACTACAATGAGCAGTTCTTC. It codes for CASTGTGYYNEQFF. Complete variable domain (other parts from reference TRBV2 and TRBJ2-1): EPEVTQTPSHQVTQMGQEVILRCVPISNHLYFYWYRQILGQKVEFLVSFYNNEISEKSEIFDDQFSVERPDGSNFTLKIRSTKLEDSAMYFCASTGTGYYNEQFFGPGTRLTVL.

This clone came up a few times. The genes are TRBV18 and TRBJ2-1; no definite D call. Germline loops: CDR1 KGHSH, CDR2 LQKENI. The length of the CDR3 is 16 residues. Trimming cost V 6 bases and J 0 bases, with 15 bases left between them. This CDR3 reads CASSRPVMSSYNEQFF. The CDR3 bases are TGTGCCAGCTCTCGACCGGTTATGAGCTCCTACAATGAGCAGTTCTTC.

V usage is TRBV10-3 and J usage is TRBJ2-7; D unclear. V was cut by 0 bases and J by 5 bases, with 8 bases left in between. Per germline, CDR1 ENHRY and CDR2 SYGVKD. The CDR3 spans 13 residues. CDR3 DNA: TGTGCCATCAGTGAGTCAAGGGTCCACGAGCAGTACTTC. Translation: CAISESRVHEQYF.

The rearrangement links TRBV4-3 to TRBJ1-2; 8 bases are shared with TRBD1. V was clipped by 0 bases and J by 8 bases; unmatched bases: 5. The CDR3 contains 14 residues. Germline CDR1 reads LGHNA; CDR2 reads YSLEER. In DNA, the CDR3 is TGCGCCAGCAGCCAAGACACAGGGGGGCGCGGCTACACCTTC. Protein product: CASSQDTGGRGYTF.

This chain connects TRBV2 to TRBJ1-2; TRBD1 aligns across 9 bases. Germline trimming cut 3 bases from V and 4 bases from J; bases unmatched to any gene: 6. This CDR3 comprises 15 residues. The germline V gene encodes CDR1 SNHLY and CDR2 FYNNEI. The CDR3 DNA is TGTGCCAGCAGTGACACAGGGGGCGTTGGCTATGGCTACACCTTC. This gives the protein CASSDTGGVGYGYTF.

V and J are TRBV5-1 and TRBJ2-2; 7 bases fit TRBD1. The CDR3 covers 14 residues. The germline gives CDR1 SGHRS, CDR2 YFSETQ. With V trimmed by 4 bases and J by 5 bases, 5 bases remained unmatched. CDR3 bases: TGCGCCAGCAGCGTTCAGGGGGAAACCGGGGAGCTGTTTTTT. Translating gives CASSVQGETGELFF.

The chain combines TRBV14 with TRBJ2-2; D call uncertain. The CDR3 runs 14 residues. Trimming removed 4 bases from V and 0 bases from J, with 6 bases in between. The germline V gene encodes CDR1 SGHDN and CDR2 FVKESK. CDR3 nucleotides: TGTGCCAGCAGCCGGGTGTCGAACACCGGGGAGCTGTTTTTT. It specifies CASSRVSNTGELFF.

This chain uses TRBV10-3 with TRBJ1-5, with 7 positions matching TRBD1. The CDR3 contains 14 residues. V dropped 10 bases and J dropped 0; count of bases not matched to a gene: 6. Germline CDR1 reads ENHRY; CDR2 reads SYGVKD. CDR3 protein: CATGTAYSNQPQHF. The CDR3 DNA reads TGTGCCACCGGGACAGCGTATAGCAATCAGCCCCAGCATTTT.

The chain's CDR3 is CSVRLSLNTEAFF. The CDR3 DNA follows: TGCAGCGTTCGTTTGAGCTTGAACACTGAAGCTTTCTTT. The chain recombines TRBV29-1 with TRBJ1-1; no clear D. From germline, CDR1 is SQVTM and CDR2 ANQGSEA. V lost 5 bases to trimming and J lost 0 bases, with 10 bases between them. The CDR3 loop spans 13 amino acids.

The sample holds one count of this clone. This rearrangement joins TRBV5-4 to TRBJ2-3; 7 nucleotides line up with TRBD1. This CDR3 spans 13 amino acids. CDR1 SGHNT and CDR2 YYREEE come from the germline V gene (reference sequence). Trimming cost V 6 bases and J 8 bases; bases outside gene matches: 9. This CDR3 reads CASTWKGAGTQYF. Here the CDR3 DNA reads TGTGCCAGCACCTGGAAGGGGGCTGGTACGCAGTATTTT. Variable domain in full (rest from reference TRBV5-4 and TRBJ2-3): ETGVTQSPTHLIKTRGQQVTLRCSSQSGHNTVSWYQQALGQGPQFIFQYYREEENGRGNFPPRFSGLQFPNYSSELNVNALELDDSALYLCASTWKGAGTQYFGPGTRLTVL.

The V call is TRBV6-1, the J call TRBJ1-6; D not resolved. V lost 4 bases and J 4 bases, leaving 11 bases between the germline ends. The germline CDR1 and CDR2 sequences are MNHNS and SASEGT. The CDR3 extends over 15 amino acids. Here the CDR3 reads CASSVLEEYNSPLHF. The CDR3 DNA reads TGTGCCAGCAGTGTATTGGAGGAATATAATTCACCCCTCCACTTT.

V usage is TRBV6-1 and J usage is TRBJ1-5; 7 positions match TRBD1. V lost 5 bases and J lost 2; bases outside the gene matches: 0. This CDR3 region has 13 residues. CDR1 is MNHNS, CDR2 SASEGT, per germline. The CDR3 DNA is TGTGCCAGCAGTACAGGGGGCAATCAGCCCCAGCATTTT. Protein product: CASSTGGNQPQHF.

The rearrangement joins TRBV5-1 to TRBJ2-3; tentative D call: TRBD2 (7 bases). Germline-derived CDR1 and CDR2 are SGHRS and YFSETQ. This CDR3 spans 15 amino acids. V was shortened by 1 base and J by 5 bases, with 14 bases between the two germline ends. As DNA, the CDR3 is TGCGCCAGCAGCTTGAGGGGGACTATCGGAGATACGCAGTATTTT. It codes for CASSLRGTIGDTQYF.

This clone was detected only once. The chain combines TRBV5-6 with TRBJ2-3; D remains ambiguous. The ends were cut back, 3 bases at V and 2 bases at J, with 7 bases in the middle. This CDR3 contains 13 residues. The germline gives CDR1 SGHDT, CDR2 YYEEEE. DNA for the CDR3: TGTGCCAGCAGCTATGACCTCACAGATACGCAGTATTTT. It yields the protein CASSYDLTDTQYF.

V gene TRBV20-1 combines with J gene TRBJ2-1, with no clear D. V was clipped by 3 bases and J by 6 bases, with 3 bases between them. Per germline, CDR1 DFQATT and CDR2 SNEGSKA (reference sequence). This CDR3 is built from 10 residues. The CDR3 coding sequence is TGCAGTGCTAGGGTCAATGAGCAGTTCTTC. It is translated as CSARVNEQFF.

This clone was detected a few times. The CDR3, as DNA: TGCAGTGCTAGAGATATCGGACAGTACTTC. Translated, it gives CSARDIGQYF. The J gene is TRBJ2-5, the V gene TRBV20-1; the D is unclear. The CDR3 is 10 residues long. The ends were cut back, 0 bases at V and 11 bases at J, with 7 bases in the middle. The germline V gene has CDR1 DFQATT and CDR2 SNEGSKA (reference sequence).

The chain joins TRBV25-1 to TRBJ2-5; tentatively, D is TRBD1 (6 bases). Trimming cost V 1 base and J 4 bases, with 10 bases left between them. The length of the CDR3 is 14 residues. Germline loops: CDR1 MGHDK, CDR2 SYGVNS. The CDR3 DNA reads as TGTGCCAGCAGTGAATCCGGGACAATAGAGACCCAGTACTTC. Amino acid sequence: CASSESGTIETQYF.

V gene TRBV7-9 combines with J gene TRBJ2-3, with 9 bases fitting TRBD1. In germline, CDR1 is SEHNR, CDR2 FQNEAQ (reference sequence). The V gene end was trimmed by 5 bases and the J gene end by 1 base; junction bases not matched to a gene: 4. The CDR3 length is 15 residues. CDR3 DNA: TGTGCCAGCAGCCTGGACAGGGGAGGCACAGATACGCAGTATTTT. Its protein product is CASSLDRGGTDTQYF.